The clone carrying this TCR beta chain showed up just a few times. Stable hyperthyroidism was defined by absence of ophthalmopathy within 18 months of follow-up. Amplifying from RNA transcripts, the study obtained TCR beta CDR3 regions. The authors performed first-round RT-PCR with HTBI primers and then a second-round multiplex PCR. TCRdb analysed the multiplex PCR reads with MiXCR anew, one entry per CDR3 protein. This sample has under 800,000 distinct CDR3 sequences, with about 20% found just once. The data were taken from a study of Graves' ophthalmopathy and Graves' hyperthyroidism. The CDR3 has 15 residues. V was clipped by 2 bases and J by 0 bases, with 8 bases between them.

Material: peripheral blood. This chain uses TRBV12-3 or TRBV12-4 with TRBJ2-4, with unresolved D. The source is a woman between 18 and 29 years old with stable Graves' hyperthyroidism. Some clones in this sample may be carry-over from other donors' samples. The CDR3 is CASSLSALAKNIQYF. DNA for the CDR3: TGTGCCAGCAGTTTATCTGCCCTAGCCAAAAACATTCAGTACTTC.